This entry concerns a single TCR beta chain. Its antigen target is currently unknown. No base quality information exists; no much larger clone differs at one position. Libraries were constructed by the immunoSEQ multiplex PCR assay. The table was pulled from immuneACCESS by TCRdb, which kept in-frame rearrangements only. Such tables lose some clones; where checked, under half of the loss comes from unresolved V genes, and the rest has no known cause. This sample is represented by 70,000 to 85,000 clones; roughly 84% of them were singletons. The ten biggest clones cover 9.5% to 13% of the sample. The data belong to a study of control samples from healthy donors and cancer patients (dated by TCRdb to between 2020 and 2021). CDR1 and CDR2, per the germline V gene, are MNHNS and SASEGT. The trim is 7 bases for V and 5 bases for J, with a gap of 14 bases between the germline ends. CDR3 length: 14 amino acids, cysteine to phenylalanine. Kept here is only the CDR3 DNA, which spans 42 bases and is read in frame from base 1.

This clonotype originated in a man aged 55-75 years with head and neck cancer. The chain was built from TRBV6-1 and TRBJ1-4; the D gene is not confidently resolved. What was sequenced was PBMCs. The CDR3 sequence is CASNLAVPNEKLFF. The nucleotides read TGTGCCAGCAACCTCGCTGTGCCCAATGAAAAACTGTTTTTT.